This T cell receptor beta chain is from a study of blood T cell repertoires in COVID-19. Study background: T cells, B-cell-depleted T cells, or PBMCs provided the cDNA or gDNA that served as material.

The germline V gene has CDR1 SGHRS and CDR2 YFSETQ. The CDR3 length is 16 residues. V shed 0 bases, J shed 2 bases, and the junction held 8 bases outside the gene matches. Sequencing used immunoSEQ multiplex PCR; TCRdb keeps in-frame clones, though not all of them. The sample has about 260,000 clones, approximately 86% seen once; the top ten hold roughly 5%. This TCR was recovered from a woman aged 55 to 70 with COVID-19, enrolled during active disease. The chain carries TRBV5-1 and TRBJ2-7; 7 nucleotides line up with TRBD2. Sequencing used peripheral blood. The CDR3 is CASSLGPGGGAYEQYF. The CDR3 DNA follows: TGCGCCAGCAGCTTGGGACCGGGGGGTGGGGCCTACGAGCAGTACTTC.